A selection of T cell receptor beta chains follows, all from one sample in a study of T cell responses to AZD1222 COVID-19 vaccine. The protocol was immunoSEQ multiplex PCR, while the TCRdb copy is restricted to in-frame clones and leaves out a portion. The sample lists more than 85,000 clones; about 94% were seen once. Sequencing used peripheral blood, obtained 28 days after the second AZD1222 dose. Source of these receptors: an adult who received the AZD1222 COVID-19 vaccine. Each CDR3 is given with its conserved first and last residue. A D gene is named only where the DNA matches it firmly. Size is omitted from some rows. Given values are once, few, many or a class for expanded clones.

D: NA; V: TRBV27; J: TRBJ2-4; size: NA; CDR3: CASSLGPGAQNIQYF; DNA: TGTGCCAGCAGTTTAGGCCCAGGGGCCCAAAACATTCAGTACTTC
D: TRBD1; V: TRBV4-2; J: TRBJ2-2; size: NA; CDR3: CASSHRGTGNTGELFF; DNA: TGTGCCAGCAGCCACCGAGGGACAGGGAACACCGGGGAGCTGTTTTTT
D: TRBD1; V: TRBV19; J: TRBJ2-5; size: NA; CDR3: CASRGGRGRLETQYF; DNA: TGTGCCAGTAGAGGGGGCAGGGGGCGCTTAGAGACCCAGTACTTC
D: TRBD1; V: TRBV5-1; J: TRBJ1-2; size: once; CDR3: CASSLGQGAPQYTF; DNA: TGCGCCAGCAGCTTGGGACAGGGGGCCCCGCAATACACCTTC
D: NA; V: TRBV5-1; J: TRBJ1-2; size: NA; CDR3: CASSFWGTRPGYTF; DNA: TGCGCCAGCAGCTTCTGGGGTACCCGTCCTGGCTACACCTTC
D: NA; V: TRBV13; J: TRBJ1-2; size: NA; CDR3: CASSSRRNYGYTF; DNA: TGTGCCAGCAGCTCCCGACGGAACTATGGCTACACCTTC
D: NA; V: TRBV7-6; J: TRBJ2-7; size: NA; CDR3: CASSNGGYEQYF; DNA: TGTGCCAGCAGCAACGGGGGCTACGAGCAGTACTTC
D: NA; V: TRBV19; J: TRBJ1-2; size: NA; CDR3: CASRYDGYTF; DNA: TGTGCCAGCAGATACGATGGCTACACCTTC
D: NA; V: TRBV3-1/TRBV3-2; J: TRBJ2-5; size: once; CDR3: CASSQGQQETQYF; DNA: TGTGCCAGCAGCCAAGGCCAACAAGAGACCCAGTACTTC
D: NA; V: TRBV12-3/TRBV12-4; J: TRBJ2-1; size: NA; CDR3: CASGDPREQFF; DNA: TGTGCCAGCGGGGACCCCCGGGAGCAGTTCTTC
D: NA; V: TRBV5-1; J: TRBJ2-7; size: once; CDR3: CASSLAGQSYEQYF; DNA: TGCGCCAGCAGCCTTGCTGGACAGTCATACGAGCAGTACTTC
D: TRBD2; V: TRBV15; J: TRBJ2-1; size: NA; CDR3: CATSKLTGTSGYNEQFF; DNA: TGTGCCACCAGCAAATTAACCGGGACTAGCGGTTACAATGAGCAGTTCTTC
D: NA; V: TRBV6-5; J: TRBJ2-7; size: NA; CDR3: CASKQDPLYEQYF; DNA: TGTGCCAGCAAACAAGATCCCCTCTACGAGCAGTACTTC
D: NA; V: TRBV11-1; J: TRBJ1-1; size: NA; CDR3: CASSSIPMNTEAFF; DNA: TGTGCCAGCAGCAGTATTCCGATGAACACTGAAGCTTTCTTT
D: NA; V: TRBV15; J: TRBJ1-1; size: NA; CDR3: CATSPLSGQPRNTEAFF; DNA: TGTGCCACCAGCCCCTTGTCCGGACAGCCGCGGAACACTGAAGCTTTCTTT
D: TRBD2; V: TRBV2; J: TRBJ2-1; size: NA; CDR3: CASRELAAKSYNEQFF; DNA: TGTGCCAGCAGAGAACTAGCGGCAAAATCCTACAATGAGCAGTTCTTC
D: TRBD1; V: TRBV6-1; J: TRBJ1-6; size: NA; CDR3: CASSEAPSGTADNSPLHF; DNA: TGTGCCAGCAGTGAAGCTCCTTCCGGGACAGCTGATAATTCACCCCTCCACTTT
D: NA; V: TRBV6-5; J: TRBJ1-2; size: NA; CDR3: CASSRPHFYDYTF; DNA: TGTGCCAGCAGTCGACCCCATTTCTATGACTACACCTTC
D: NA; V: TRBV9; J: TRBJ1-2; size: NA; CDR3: CASSVNLQGNYGYTF; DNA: TGTGCCAGCAGCGTGAACCTACAAGGGAACTATGGCTACACCTTC
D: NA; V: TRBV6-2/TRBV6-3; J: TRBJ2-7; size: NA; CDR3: CASSAQGPTSYEQYF; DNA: TGTGCCAGCAGTGCCCAGGGTCCTACCTCCTACGAGCAGTACTTC
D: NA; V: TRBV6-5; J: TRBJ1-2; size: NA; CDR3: CASSYGAGLGYTF; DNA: TGTGCCAGCAGTTACGGAGCAGGATTGGGCTACACCTTC
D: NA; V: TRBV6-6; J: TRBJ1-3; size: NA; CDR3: CASGPLEGSGNTIYF; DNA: TGTGCCAGCGGCCCTTTGGAGGGCTCTGGAAACACCATATATTTT
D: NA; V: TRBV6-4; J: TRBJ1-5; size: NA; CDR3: CASSVGSNQPQHF; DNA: TGTGCCAGCAGTGTAGGAAGCAATCAGCCCCAGCATTTT
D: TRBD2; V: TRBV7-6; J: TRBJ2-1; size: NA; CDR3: CASSLQPQREFSYNEQFF; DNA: TGTGCCAGCAGCTTACAACCCCAGCGGGAGTTTTCCTACAATGAGCAGTTCTTC
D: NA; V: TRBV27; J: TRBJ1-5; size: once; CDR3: CASSKTDRGNQPQHF; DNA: TGTGCCAGCAGTAAGACAGATCGAGGGAATCAGCCCCAGCATTTT
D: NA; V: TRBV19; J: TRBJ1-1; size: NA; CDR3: CASRAGAVNTEAFF; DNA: TGTGCCAGTAGAGCAGGGGCCGTAAACACTGAAGCTTTCTTT
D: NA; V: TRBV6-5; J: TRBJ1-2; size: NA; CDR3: CASSYSMGGVYGYTF; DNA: TGTGCCAGCAGTTACTCGATGGGGGGCGTTTATGGCTACACCTTC
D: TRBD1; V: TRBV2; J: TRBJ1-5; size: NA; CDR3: CASSSGQANSNQPQHF; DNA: TGTGCCAGCAGTTCGGGACAGGCTAATAGCAATCAGCCCCAGCATTTT
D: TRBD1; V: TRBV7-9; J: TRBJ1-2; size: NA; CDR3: CASSLVTGAAGGYTF; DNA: TGTGCCAGCAGCTTAGTTACAGGGGCGGCAGGAGGCTACACCTTC
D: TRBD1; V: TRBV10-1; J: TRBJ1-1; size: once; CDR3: CASSETGVTEAFF; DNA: TGCGCCAGCAGTGAGACAGGGGTCACTGAAGCTTTCTTT
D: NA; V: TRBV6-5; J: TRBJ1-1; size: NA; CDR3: CASIMDPISGIKAFF; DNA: TGTGCCAGCATCATGGACCCGATTAGCGGGATTAAAGCTTTCTTT
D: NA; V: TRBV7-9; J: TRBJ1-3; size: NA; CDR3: CASRSGASGNTIYF; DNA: TGTGCCAGCAGGTCAGGGGCATCTGGAAACACCATATATTTT
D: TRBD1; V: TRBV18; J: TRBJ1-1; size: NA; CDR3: CASSPPRGTGLNTEAFF; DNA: TGTGCCAGCTCACCACCAAGAGGGACAGGCTTGAACACTGAAGCTTTCTTT
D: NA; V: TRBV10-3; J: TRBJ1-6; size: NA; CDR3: CAIARDNSPLHF; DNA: TGTGCCATCGCCAGGGATAATTCACCCCTCCACTTT
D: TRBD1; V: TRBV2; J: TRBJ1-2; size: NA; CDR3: CASSEGFHRTGLKANYGYTF; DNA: TGTGCCAGCAGTGAAGGGTTTCACCGGACAGGGCTAAAAGCTAACTATGGCTACACCTTC
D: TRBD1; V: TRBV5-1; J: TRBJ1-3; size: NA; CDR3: CASSLVGQGAGNTIYF; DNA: TGCGCCAGCAGCTTGGTAGGACAGGGGGCTGGAAACACCATATATTTT
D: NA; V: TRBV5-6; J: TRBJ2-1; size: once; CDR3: CASSRGRLNNEQFF; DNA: TGTGCCAGCAGCCGCGGACGGCTTAACAATGAGCAGTTCTTC
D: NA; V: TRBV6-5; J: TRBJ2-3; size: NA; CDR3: CASRRGSSWRDTQYF; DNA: TGTGCCAGCCGACGGGGGAGCTCATGGAGGGATACGCAGTATTTT
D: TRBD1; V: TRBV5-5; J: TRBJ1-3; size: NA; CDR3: CASSLTLSGQGVLRGNTIYF; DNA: TGTGCCAGCAGCTTGACCCTTTCGGGACAGGGGGTCCTCCGCGGAAACACCATATATTTT
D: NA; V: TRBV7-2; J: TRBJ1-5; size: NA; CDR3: CASSLVGLGNQPQHF; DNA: TGTGCCAGCAGCTTAGTGGGGCTCGGCAATCAGCCCCAGCATTTT
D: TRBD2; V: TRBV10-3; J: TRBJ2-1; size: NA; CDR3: CAISEHSGANNEQFF; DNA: TGTGCCATCAGTGAGCATAGCGGGGCTAATAATGAGCAGTTCTTC
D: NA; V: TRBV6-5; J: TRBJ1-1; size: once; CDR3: CASLNSEGLGTEAFF; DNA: TGTGCCAGCCTAAACTCAGAGGGGCTGGGCACTGAAGCTTTCTTT
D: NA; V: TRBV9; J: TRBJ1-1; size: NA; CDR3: CASSVGGVGMNTEAFF; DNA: TGTGCCAGCAGCGTAGGTGGGGTGGGGATGAACACTGAAGCTTTCTTT
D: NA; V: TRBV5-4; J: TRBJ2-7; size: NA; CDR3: CASSSGNRYEQYF; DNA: TGTGCCAGCAGCTCAGGGAACCGCTACGAGCAGTACTTC
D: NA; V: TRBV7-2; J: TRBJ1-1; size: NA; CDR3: CASSFIPRGGNTEAFF; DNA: TGTGCCAGCAGCTTTATCCCCCGGGGGGGGAACACTGAAGCTTTCTTT
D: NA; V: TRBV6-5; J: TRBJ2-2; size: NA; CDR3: CASTHRAPGELFF; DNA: TGTGCCAGCACCCATCGAGCGCCCGGGGAGCTGTTTTTT
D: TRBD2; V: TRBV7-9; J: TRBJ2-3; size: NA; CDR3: CASSLVPSGRARVTDTQYF; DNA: TGTGCCAGCAGCTTAGTACCGAGCGGGAGGGCCCGGGTGACAGATACGCAGTATTTT
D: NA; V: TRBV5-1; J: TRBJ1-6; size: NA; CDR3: CASSLIQGRTNSPLHF; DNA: TGCGCCAGCAGCCTAATACAAGGCCGGACTAATTCACCCCTCCACTTT
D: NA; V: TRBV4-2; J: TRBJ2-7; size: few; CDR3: CASSQEAGGSYEQYF; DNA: TGTGCCAGCAGCCAAGAAGCGGGTGGCTCCTACGAGCAGTACTTC